This T cell receptor (beta chain) was found in a study of identical twins. There are a few counts of this clonotype. MiXCR, applied by TCRdb to the 5' RACE reads, yields one record per CDR3 protein. The data contain fewer than 550,000 distinct CDR3 sequences, approximately 15% of them singletons. V was cut by 0 bases and J by 8 bases, with 30 bases left in between. From germline, CDR1 is SGHRS and CDR2 YFSETQ. The CDR3 is made up of 20 amino acids. The sample also formed part of further work on yellow fever vaccine responses in identical twins.

The sequencing input was CD4+ T cells sorted from blood. The clonotype originates from a woman aged 18-35 years in good health. The chain joins TRBV5-1 to TRBJ2-1, with D possibly being TRBD1 or TRBD2 (6 bases each). The CDR3 loop reads CASSLGTIARFGVGGYEQFF. The CDR3 DNA is TGCGCCAGCAGCTTGGGGACAATCGCGCGTTTCGGGGTCGGGGGCTATGAGCAGTTCTTC.